Listed below are T cell receptor beta chains from one sample, sequenced in a study of blood T cell repertoires in COVID-19. Generated by immunoSEQ multiplex PCR, the TCRdb table keeps only in-frame clones and is missing some. The table records hundreds of thousands of clones, around 83% of them present only once. Source material: peripheral blood. The source is a woman aged 45 to 65 with acute or convalescent COVID-19. Each CDR3 is given with its conserved first and last residue. The D gene is left open where the match is weak. Only some rows state a clone size, as once, few, many or a class for expanded clones.

d_call j_call clone_size v_call cdr3_length cdr3_nt cdr3_aa
- TRBJ2-5 - TRBV20-1 11 TGCAGTGCTGAGAGCGTAGGGACCCAGTACTTC CSAESVGTQYF
TRBD1 TRBJ1-1 - TRBV19 15 TGTGCCAGTAGTATAGTCCCAGGGGGAAGGACTGAAGCTTTCTTT CASSIVPGGRTEAFF
- TRBJ1-5 few TRBV6-5 13 TGTGCGTCCCTACCAAGGGAGGGTCAGCCCCAGCATTTT CASLPREGQPQHF
- TRBJ2-7 - TRBV7-9 16 TGTGCCAGCAGCTTAGAGTACGGGAAAAACCCCTACGAGCAGTACTTC CASSLEYGKNPYEQYF
- TRBJ1-2 few TRBV28 12 TGTGCCAGCCAGTCGGGGGGGCATGGCTACACCTTC CASQSGGHGYTF
TRBD1 TRBJ1-6 few TRBV19 16 TGTGCCAGTAGCCCCGGGACAGGGGGCAGAGGTTCACCCCTCCACTTT CASSPGTGGRGSPLHF
- TRBJ2-5 - TRBV25-1 13 TGTGCCAGCAGTGAACGAGGGCGGGAGACCCAGTACTTC CASSERGRETQYF
TRBD1 TRBJ1-5 - TRBV7-9 14 TGTGCCAGCAGCGCGGGACAGGGATATCAGCCCCAGCATTTT CASSAGQGYQPQHF
- TRBJ1-5 - TRBV12-3/TRBV12-4 13 TGTGCCAGCAGTTTAAGGAGGAATCAGCCCCAGCATTTT CASSLRRNQPQHF
- TRBJ2-5 few TRBV14 13 TGTGCCAGCAGCCAAGGGAGAGAAGAGACCCAGTACTTC CASSQGREETQYF
- TRBJ1-2 once TRBV24-1 15 TGTGCCACCAGTGATCGGACAGATTCTAACTATGGCTACACCTTC CATSDRTDSNYGYTF
- TRBJ1-5 - TRBV18 13 TGTGCCAGCTCAGACGGGGGGGATCAGCCCCAGCATTTT CASSDGGDQPQHF
- TRBJ1-4 - TRBV4-3 15 TGCGCCAGCAGCCAAGATGAAAGGGGCTACGAAAAACTGTTTTTT CASSQDERGYEKLFF
- TRBJ1-1 - TRBV19 13 TGTGCCAGTAGCACAGGGTGGGTCACTGAAGCTTTCTTT CASSTGWVTEAFF
- TRBJ2-7 - TRBV5-6 14 TGTGCCAGCAGCTTGGGCGTTTCGAGAAACGAGCAGTACTTC CASSLGVSRNEQYF
- TRBJ2-4 - TRBV20-1 13 TGCAGTGCTAGTCCGGGAGCCAAAAACATTCAGTACTTC CSASPGAKNIQYF
- TRBJ2-3 - TRBV3-1/TRBV3-2 14 TGTGCCAGCAGCCGAAGAGGTGAGCTTGGTACGCAGTATTTT CASSRRGELGTQYF
- TRBJ1-3 - TRBV20-1 14 TGCAGTGCTAGTACAGGATCCTCTGGAAACACCATATATTTT CSASTGSSGNTIYF
TRBD1 TRBJ2-5 - TRBV2 14 TGTGCCAGCAGTTTGGACAGGGCTCAAGAGACCCAGTACTTC CASSLDRAQETQYF
TRBD1 TRBJ1-1 - TRBV7-8 14 TGTGCCAGCAGCTTGACAGGGGTGAACACTGAAGCTTTCTTT CASSLTGVNTEAFF
TRBD1 TRBJ2-1 - TRBV19 15 TGTGCCAGTACCCTCCGGGACAGGGCCTACAATGAGCAGTTCTTC CASTLRDRAYNEQFF
- TRBJ1-2 once TRBV7-9 14 TGTGCCAGCAGCAAATTACAGGGCGCCTATGGCTACACCTTC CASSKLQGAYGYTF
- TRBJ1-3 - TRBV18 17 TGTGCCAGCTCACCAGCCAATCGACAGGTCTCTGGAAACACCATATATTTT CASSPANRQVSGNTIYF
TRBD2 TRBJ2-7 - TRBV30 15 TGTGCCTGGAGTGTATCCCTAGCGGGAGTTCGCGAGCAGTACTTC CAWSVSLAGVREQYF
TRBD1 TRBJ1-5 - TRBV4-2 15 TGTGCCAGCAGCCAAGGACAGGGGATTTCTCAGCCCCAGCATTTT CASSQGQGISQPQHF
- TRBJ1-1 few TRBV20-1 14 TGCAGTGCTAGTGGCGGGGACCCGGGCACTGAAGCTTTCTTT CSASGGDPGTEAFF
TRBD1 TRBJ1-5 - TRBV19 15 TGTGCCAGTAGTCCTCCCGGGACAGGGGGTCAGCCCCAGCATTTT CASSPPGTGGQPQHF
- TRBJ1-6 - TRBV7-6 15 TGTGCCAGCAGCTTAGCGGCAGGCTATAATTCACCCCTCCACTTT CASSLAAGYNSPLHF
- TRBJ1-1 - TRBV5-1 12 TGCGCCAGCAGCTCGGTCGACACTGAAGCTTTCTTT CASSSVDTEAFF
- TRBJ1-5 - TRBV30 13 TGTGCCTGGGATGGGGGGGGGAATCAGCCCCAGCATTTT CAWDGGGNQPQHF
TRBD1 TRBJ1-4 - TRBV7-2 15 TGTGCCAGCAGCCCGGGACAGGCAACTAATGAAAAACTGTTTTTT CASSPGQATNEKLFF
- TRBJ2-3 - TRBV12-5 15 TGTGCTAGTGGTTTGGGAGGAGGGGGCACAGATACGCAGTATTTT CASGLGGGGTDTQYF
TRBD1 TRBJ1-6 - TRBV7-2 16 TGTGCCAGCAGCCGGACAGGGGGCGCCGACAATTCACCCCTCCACTTT CASSRTGGADNSPLHF
- TRBJ2-7 - TRBV6-6 16 TGTGCCAGCAGTTACTATGCGGGGGCTAGCTCCTACGAGCAGTACTTC CASSYYAGASSYEQYF
TRBD1 TRBJ1-2 - TRBV5-5 16 TGTGCCAGCAGCCCCGGTTTGGACAGGTCGTTCTATGGCTACACCTTC CASSPGLDRSFYGYTF
- TRBJ2-7 once TRBV14 16 TGTGCCAGCAGCCAAGATCCCCTTAGGGGTTCGCCCGAGCAGTACTTC CASSQDPLRGSPEQYF
- TRBJ1-5 - TRBV30 13 TGTGCCTTGGGAGGCAGTCCGAATCAGCCCCAGCATTTT CALGGSPNQPQHF
TRBD1 TRBJ1-2 - TRBV19 12 TGTGCCAGTAGTGTGACAGGGCTTGGCTACACCTTC CASSVTGLGYTF
TRBD2 TRBJ2-4 - TRBV4-3 19 TGCGCCAGCAGCCAAGAGACGCTAGCGGGGGCCCTAGCCAAAAACATTCAGTACTTC CASSQETLAGALAKNIQYF
TRBD1 TRBJ1-4 - TRBV18 16 TGTGCCAGCTCACCCGAGGGACAGGGGCTCAGCGAAAAACTGTTTTTT CASSPEGQGLSEKLFF
- TRBJ2-1 - TRBV18 14 TGTGCCAGCTCACCGGGCCAAAAAAACAATGAGCAGTTCTTC CASSPGQKNNEQFF
- TRBJ2-1 once TRBV29-1 14 TGCAGCGTTGAACGGGGAAAGAGTTGGGATGAGCAGTTCTTC CSVERGKSWDEQFF
- TRBJ2-2 - TRBV19 15 TGTGCCAGTACCGGTGGGCTCCACGGCACCGGGGAGCTGTTTTTT CASTGGLHGTGELFF
TRBD2 TRBJ2-7 - TRBV19 18 TGTGCCAGTAGACTTGCCGGATGGACACTAGCGGGGGAGTACGAGCAGTACTTC CASRLAGWTLAGEYEQYF
- TRBJ1-6 - TRBV21-1 18 TGTGCCAGCAGCAAAGAAGACAATAAATCCTCCTATAATTCACCCCTCCACTTT CASSKEDNKSSYNSPLHF
- TRBJ1-1 - TRBV10-2 13 TGCGCCAGCAGTGAACAGGGAGGGACTGAAGCTTTCTTT CASSEQGGTEAFF
TRBD2 TRBJ2-1 - TRBV2 17 TGTGCCAGCAGTTCACCTAGCGGGAGGGCCCAGGGCAATGAGCAGTTCTTC CASSSPSGRAQGNEQFF
TRBD2 TRBJ2-1 few TRBV19 17 TGTGCCAGTAGTTCTAGCGGGAGGGCCTTGGGCTACAATGAGCAGTTCTTC CASSSSGRALGYNEQFF
- TRBJ1-1 - TRBV6-5 14 TGTGCCAGCAGATACAGAGTACTCAACACTGAAGCTTTCTTT CASRYRVLNTEAFF
- TRBJ1-6 - TRBV18 14 TGTGCCAGCTCACACAAGGCCGCGGGTTCGGCCCTCCACTTT CASSHKAAGSALHF
TRBD1 TRBJ1-2 - TRBV5-6 15 TGTGCCAGCAGCGATGACAGGGGAGACGCCTATGGCTACACCTTC CASSDDRGDAYGYTF
- TRBJ1-1 - TRBV10-3 15 TGTGCCATCAGTGATAAACAGGGAATCAACACTGAAGCTTTCTTT CAISDKQGINTEAFF
TRBD1 TRBJ2-2 - TRBV19 16 TGTGCCAGTAGGACACCCGGGACAGGGTATTCCGGGGAGCTGTTTTTT CASRTPGTGYSGELFF